Below, one T cell receptor beta chain is given with its context. Which antigen it targets is not known. The sample holds no much larger clone one base away, and base qualities are not on file. The source of the sample is a study of T cells after yellow fever vaccination (dated by TCRdb to between 2018 and 2021). Context from the whole study: The SMART-Seq v4 Ultra Low Input RNA kit was used to prepare libraries from fractions with low cell numbers. Blood was collected at multiple timepoints before and after primary and secondary immunization, and bulk PBMC replicates and cell subsets were isolated. To follow T-cell clones before and after both primary and booster YFV17D yellow fever vaccination, bulk TCR alpha and beta repertoires underwent longitudinal sequencing. Two healthy male donors made up the cohort, one aged 18 to 30 years and the other aged 30 to 40 years. General findings and caveats noted by the study authors: The study included only two donors, which limits how far the findings can be generalized. Because abundant contaminating clonotypes from the bulk population could be contained in FACS-sorted repertoires, computational filtering was required. A small share of clonotypes occurred in both CD4 and CD8 compartments, likely arising from convergent recombination. After the booster, most clones that had expanded after primary vaccination were detected again (approximately 96% of CD4 and around nine tenths of CD8), suggesting broad maintenance of memory. The secondary T-cell response was weaker than the primary response but faster, peaking on day 5 instead of day 15.

The CDR3 runs 12 residues from the cysteine to the phenylalanine. The kept DNA is CDR3 alone, 36 bases in frame from the first base. Trimming at the junction amounts to 10 bases on V and 5 bases on J, and the germline ends lie 11 bases apart. The meaning of the sample's treatment or condition label: live attenuated yellow fever vaccine strain. At each blood-draw timepoint, two biological replicates of bulk PBMCs were collected. PBMCs were isolated from peripheral blood using a standard Ficoll-Paque protocol. RNA was extracted with TriZol from bulk PBMCs, CD4 and CD8 fractions, and dextramer-positive and dextramer-negative fractions. TCR cDNA was made using 5'RACE template switching, a step that added a universal primer site and unique molecular identifiers. Priming of cDNA synthesis was performed from both the TCR alpha and TCR beta constant segments. Two PCR steps were used to amplify libraries, with sample barcodes and sequencing adapters being added in the second step. Sequencing of libraries was performed on Illumina HiSeq 2500 (2x100 bp) or NovaSeq (2x150 bp). The source study handled its data this way. MIGEC handled demultiplexing of reads and collapsing into UMI consensus sequences, while MiXCR performed V(D)J alignment. Using edgeR on replicate PBMC samples, clonotypes were called vaccine-responding if FDR was below 0.01 and the log2 fold change was above 5 up to day 15. Each bulk clonotype received a CD4 or CD8 identity based on whether the sequenced CD4 or CD8 repertoire contained that clonotype at higher abundance. The public sequencing data were trimmed at Q25 with fastp and processed into clonotypes with MiXCR by TCRdb, which kept only in-frame beta chains. Every CDR3 protein is listed once, alongside the most common genes and DNA of its rows. None of the V and J calls come from the authors' own analysis; TCRdb made them. This sample gives some 550,000 distinct CDR3 sequences in total; about a fifth of them show up just once. Roughly an eighth of the sample lies in the top ten.

This receptor was obtained from a man aged 25 to 40 who received the YFV17D yellow fever vaccine. This chain joins TRBV12-3 or TRBV12-4 to TRBJ2-2; no D gene is confidently identified. This specimen consisted of PBMCs, obtained 15 days after the yellow fever booster vaccination. The CDR3: CANRRKTGELFF. The DNA reads as follows: TGTGCCAACCGTAGAAAGACCGGGGAGCTGTTTTTT.